These T cell receptor beta chains were read from a single sample in a study of vaccination and CD4 T cells after COVID-19. TCRdb re-called the PCR reads through MiXCR, storing one row per CDR3 protein. The sample holds more than 20,000 distinct CDR3 sequences, about 45% seen once. Antigens of these TCRs are unknown. Material: CD4+ T cells from blood, cultured in vitro. The receptors were sampled from a human donor who had recovered from COVID-19. The CDR3 runs from the conserved cysteine through the conserved F or W. D genes are given only for firm matches. Only some rows state a clone size, as once, few, many or a class for expanded clones.

j_gene: TRBJ1-6
d_gene: TRBD1
abundance: -
v_gene: TRBV7-9
CDR3nt: TGTGCCAGCAGCAGGCAGGGGACAGATAATTCACCCCTCCACTTT
CDR3aa: CASSRQGTDNSPLHF

j_gene: TRBJ2-7
d_gene: TRBD1
abundance: -
v_gene: TRBV19
CDR3nt: TGTGCCAGTAGTCGGGACAGGGGGCAAGAGCAGTACTTC
CDR3aa: CASSRDRGQEQYF

j_gene: TRBJ1-5
d_gene: -
abundance: -
v_gene: TRBV7-2
CDR3nt: TGTGCCAGCAGCTTCGGAGGAAATCAGCCCCAGCATTTT
CDR3aa: CASSFGGNQPQHF

j_gene: TRBJ1-5
d_gene: -
abundance: -
v_gene: TRBV4-1
CDR3nt: TGCGCCAGCAGCCAACAGGAGGCGGGCAATCAGCCCCAGCATTTT
CDR3aa: CASSQQEAGNQPQHF

j_gene: TRBJ2-2
d_gene: TRBD2
abundance: few
v_gene: TRBV6-2/TRBV6-3
CDR3nt: TGTGCCAGCAGCCACGGGGGGACCCGAGGGACCGGGGAGCTGTTTTTT
CDR3aa: CASSHGGTRGTGELFF

j_gene: TRBJ1-2
d_gene: -
abundance: -
v_gene: TRBV28
CDR3nt: TGTGCCAGCAGTTTATTAGAGGGGTACTATGGCTACACCTTC
CDR3aa: CASSLLEGYYGYTF

j_gene: TRBJ2-2
d_gene: TRBD1
abundance: -
v_gene: TRBV5-4
CDR3nt: TGTGCCAGCAGCCCGGGACAGAGGAACACCGGGGAGCTGTTTTTT
CDR3aa: CASSPGQRNTGELFF

j_gene: TRBJ2-7
d_gene: TRBD2
abundance: few
v_gene: TRBV11-3
CDR3nt: TGTGCCAGCAGCTTAGACGTCCGACTAGCGGGGTCCTACGAGCAGTACTTC
CDR3aa: CASSLDVRLAGSYEQYF

j_gene: TRBJ1-1
d_gene: TRBD1
abundance: -
v_gene: TRBV20-1
CDR3nt: TGCAGTGCCTCAGGGGGATCCACTGAAGCTTTCTTT
CDR3aa: CSASGGSTEAFF

j_gene: TRBJ1-5
d_gene: TRBD1
abundance: -
v_gene: TRBV7-9
CDR3nt: TGTGCCAGCAGCCTTTTTTCAGGGACAGGTCCTCAGCCCCAGCATTTT
CDR3aa: CASSLFSGTGPQPQHF

j_gene: TRBJ1-5
d_gene: -
abundance: -
v_gene: TRBV19
CDR3nt: TGTGCCAGTAGTATGTTAATCCGGGTCAATCAGCCCCAGCATTTT
CDR3aa: CASSMLIRVNQPQHF

j_gene: TRBJ2-5
d_gene: TRBD1
abundance: -
v_gene: TRBV6-1
CDR3nt: TGTGCCAGCAGTCGGACAGGGCGGTTACAAGAGACCCAGTACTTC
CDR3aa: CASSRTGRLQETQYF

j_gene: TRBJ2-3
d_gene: TRBD1
abundance: -
v_gene: TRBV6-1
CDR3nt: TGTGCCAGCAGATCCCGCGGACAGGAGAGCACAGATACGCAGTATTTT
CDR3aa: CASRSRGQESTDTQYF

j_gene: TRBJ2-1
d_gene: -
abundance: once
v_gene: TRBV11-3
CDR3nt: TGTGCCAGCAGCTCCCGGACAGATTCAAGCTCCTACAATGAGCAGTTCTTC
CDR3aa: CASSSRTDSSSYNEQFF

j_gene: TRBJ1-1
d_gene: TRBD1
abundance: -
v_gene: TRBV20-1
CDR3nt: TGCAGTGCTCTGACAGGGGGCCGGACTGAAGCTTTCTTT
CDR3aa: CSALTGGRTEAFF

j_gene: TRBJ2-7
d_gene: -
abundance: -
v_gene: TRBV11-3
CDR3nt: TGTGCCAGCAGCTTAGTTGGGGACGAGCAGTACTTC
CDR3aa: CASSLVGDEQYF

j_gene: TRBJ1-1
d_gene: TRBD1
abundance: -
v_gene: TRBV6-1
CDR3nt: TGTGCCAGCAGTGAGCAGGGGGCGACTGAAGCTTTCTTT
CDR3aa: CASSEQGATEAFF

j_gene: TRBJ2-5
d_gene: TRBD2
abundance: -
v_gene: TRBV19
CDR3nt: TGTGCCAGTAGTATAGGACTAGCCGATAGTACCCAGTACTTC
CDR3aa: CASSIGLADSTQYF

j_gene: TRBJ1-1
d_gene: -
abundance: few
v_gene: TRBV6-2/TRBV6-3
CDR3nt: TGTGCCAGCAGCCCCCCCGGGACTGAAGCTTTCTTT
CDR3aa: CASSPPGTEAFF

j_gene: TRBJ1-2
d_gene: TRBD1
abundance: -
v_gene: TRBV20-1
CDR3nt: TGCAGTGCTAGGGGACAGGGAGCTTACTATGGCTACACCTTC
CDR3aa: CSARGQGAYYGYTF

j_gene: TRBJ2-1
d_gene: -
abundance: few
v_gene: TRBV6-1
CDR3nt: TGTGCCAGCAGTGGACAATTTCACAATGAGCAGTTCTTC
CDR3aa: CASSGQFHNEQFF

j_gene: TRBJ1-6
d_gene: TRBD1
abundance: -
v_gene: TRBV12-3/TRBV12-4
CDR3nt: TGTGCCAGCAGCTGGCGGACCGGGACAGGGCCCTCACCCCTCCACTTT
CDR3aa: CASSWRTGTGPSPLHF

j_gene: TRBJ1-2
d_gene: -
abundance: -
v_gene: TRBV2
CDR3nt: TGTGCCAGCACGGGGCGTAACTATGGCTACACCTTC
CDR3aa: CASTGRNYGYTF

j_gene: TRBJ2-5
d_gene: TRBD1
abundance: -
v_gene: TRBV7-9
CDR3nt: TGTGCCAGCAGCCGCCCTTTGACAGGGGTTGGTCAAGAGACCCAGTACTTC
CDR3aa: CASSRPLTGVGQETQYF

j_gene: TRBJ2-7
d_gene: -
abundance: -
v_gene: TRBV7-3
CDR3nt: TGTGCCAGCAGCTTATCAACGACGGGCGAGCAGTACTTC
CDR3aa: CASSLSTTGEQYF

j_gene: TRBJ1-3
d_gene: -
abundance: -
v_gene: TRBV21-1
CDR3nt: TGTGCCAGCAGCAAAGCTATATGGAGGACGGCCTACCTGCACACCATATATTTT
CDR3aa: CASSKAIWRTAYLHTIYF

j_gene: TRBJ2-5
d_gene: TRBD1
abundance: -
v_gene: TRBV20-1
CDR3nt: TGCAGTGCTAAGACAGGGGGGGAAGAGACCCAGTACTTC
CDR3aa: CSAKTGGEETQYF

j_gene: TRBJ2-5
d_gene: -
abundance: few
v_gene: TRBV20-1
CDR3nt: TGCAGTGCTAGTCCCCGTTGGCCGGAAGAAGAGACCCAGTACTTC
CDR3aa: CSASPRWPEEETQYF

j_gene: TRBJ1-5
d_gene: -
abundance: -
v_gene: TRBV28
CDR3nt: TGTGCCAGCAGTCCCCTACGGGGAGGGGATCAGCCCCAGCATTTT
CDR3aa: CASSPLRGGDQPQHF

j_gene: TRBJ2-7
d_gene: TRBD2
abundance: -
v_gene: TRBV6-1
CDR3nt: TGTGCCAGCAGTGAAGCTGCCGTTGTAGCGGGGGCCTCCTACGAGCAGTACTTC
CDR3aa: CASSEAAVVAGASYEQYF